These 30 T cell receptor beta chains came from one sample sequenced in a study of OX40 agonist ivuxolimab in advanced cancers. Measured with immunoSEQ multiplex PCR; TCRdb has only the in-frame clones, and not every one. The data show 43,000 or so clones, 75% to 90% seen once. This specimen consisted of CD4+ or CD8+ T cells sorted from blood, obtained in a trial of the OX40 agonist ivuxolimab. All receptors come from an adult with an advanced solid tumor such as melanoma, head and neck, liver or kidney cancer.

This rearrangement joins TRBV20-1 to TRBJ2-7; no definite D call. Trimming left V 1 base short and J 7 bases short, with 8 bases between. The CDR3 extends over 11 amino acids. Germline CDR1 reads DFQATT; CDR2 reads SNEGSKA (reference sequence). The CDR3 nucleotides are TGCAGTGCTAGAGTCGGACCAGAGCAGTACTTC. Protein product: CSARVGPEQYF.

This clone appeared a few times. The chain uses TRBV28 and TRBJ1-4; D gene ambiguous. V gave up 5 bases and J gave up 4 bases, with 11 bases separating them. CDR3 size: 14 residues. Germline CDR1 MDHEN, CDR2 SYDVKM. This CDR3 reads CASSRIPLNEKLFF. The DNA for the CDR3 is TGTGCCAGCAGTCGAATTCCCCTTAATGAAAAACTGTTTTTT.

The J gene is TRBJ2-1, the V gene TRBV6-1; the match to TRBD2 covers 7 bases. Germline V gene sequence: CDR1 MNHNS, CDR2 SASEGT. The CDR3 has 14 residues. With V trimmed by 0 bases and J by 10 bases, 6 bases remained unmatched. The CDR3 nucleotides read TGTGCCAGCAGTGAAGCGCTGGGACTACCCGAGCAGTTCTTC. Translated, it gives CASSEALGLPEQFF.

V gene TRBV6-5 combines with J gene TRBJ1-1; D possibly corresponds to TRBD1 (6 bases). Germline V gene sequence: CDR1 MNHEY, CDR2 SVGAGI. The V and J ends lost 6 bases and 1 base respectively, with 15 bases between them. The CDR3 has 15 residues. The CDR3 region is CASRSLIQGNTEAFF. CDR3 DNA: TGTGCCAGCAGGTCACTAATACAGGGGAACACTGAAGCTTTCTTT.

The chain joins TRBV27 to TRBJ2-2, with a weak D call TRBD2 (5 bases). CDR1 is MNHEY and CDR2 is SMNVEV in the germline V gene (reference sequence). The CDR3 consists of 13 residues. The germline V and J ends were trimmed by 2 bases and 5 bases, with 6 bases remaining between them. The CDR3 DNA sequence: TGTGCCAGCAGTTTAAGAGGGACCGGGGAGCTGTTTTTT. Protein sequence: CASSLRGTGELFF.

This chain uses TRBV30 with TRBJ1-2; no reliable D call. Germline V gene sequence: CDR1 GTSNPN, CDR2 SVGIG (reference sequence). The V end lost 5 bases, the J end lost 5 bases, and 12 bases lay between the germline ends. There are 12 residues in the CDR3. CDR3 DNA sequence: TGTGCCTGGTATTCTCCAGCGTATGGCTACACCTTC. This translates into CAWYSPAYGYTF.

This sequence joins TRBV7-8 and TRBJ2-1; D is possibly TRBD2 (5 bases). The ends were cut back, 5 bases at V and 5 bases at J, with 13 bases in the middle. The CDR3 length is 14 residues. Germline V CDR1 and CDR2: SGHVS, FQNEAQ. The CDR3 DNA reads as TGTGCCAGCAGCGACGGACTCCCCAACAATGAGCAGTTCTTC. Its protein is CASSDGLPNNEQFF.

This CDR3 reads CASRERGGAGELFF. As DNA, the CDR3 is TGTGCCAGTAGGGAGAGGGGTGGGGCCGGGGAGCTGTTTTTT. The chain uses TRBV19 and TRBJ2-2; D is possibly TRBD1 or TRBD2 (5 bases each). Germline CDR1 and CDR2: LNHDA and SQIVND (reference sequence). The CDR3 has 14 residues. Trimming removed 6 bases from V and 6 bases from J, with 14 bases in between.

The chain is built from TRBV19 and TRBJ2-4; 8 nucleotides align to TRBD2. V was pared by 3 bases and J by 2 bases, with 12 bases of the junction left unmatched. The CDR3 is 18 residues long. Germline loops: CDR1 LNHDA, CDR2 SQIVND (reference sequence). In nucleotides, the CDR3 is TGTGCCAGTAGTATCGGACTAGCTTTCGTCTCTTCCAAAAACATTCAGTACTTC. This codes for CASSIGLAFVSSKNIQYF.

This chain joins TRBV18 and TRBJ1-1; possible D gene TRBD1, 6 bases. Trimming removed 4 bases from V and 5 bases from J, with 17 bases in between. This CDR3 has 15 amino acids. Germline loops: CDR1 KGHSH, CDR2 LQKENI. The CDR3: CASSLNRVQGTEAFF. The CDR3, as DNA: TGTGCCAGCTCACTAAACAGGGTTCAAGGAACTGAAGCTTTCTTT.

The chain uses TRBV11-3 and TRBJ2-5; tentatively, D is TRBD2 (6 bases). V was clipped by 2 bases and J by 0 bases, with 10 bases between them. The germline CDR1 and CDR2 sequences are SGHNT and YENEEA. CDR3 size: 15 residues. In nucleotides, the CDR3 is TGTGCCAGCAGCTTAAGCGGGTCGTACCAAGAGACCCAGTACTTC. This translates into CASSLSGSYQETQYF. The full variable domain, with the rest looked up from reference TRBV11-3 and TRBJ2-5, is EAGVVQSPRYKIIEKKQPVAFWCNPISGHNTLYWYLQNLGQGPELLIRYENEEAVDDSQLPKDRFSAERLKGVDSTLKIQPAELGDSAVYLCASSLSGSYQETQYFGPGTRLLVL.

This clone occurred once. The CDR3 region is CASSLEGTGSYEQYF. The DNA of the CDR3 is TGTGCCAGCAGCTTGGAAGGGACAGGATCCTACGAGCAGTACTTC. The V and J genes are TRBV5-5 and TRBJ2-7, with TRBD1 matching 8 bases. Germline trimming cut 0 bases from V and 1 base from J; bases unmatched to any gene: 3. This CDR3 has 15 residues. CDR1 SGHKS and CDR2 YYEKEE come from the germline V gene (reference sequence).

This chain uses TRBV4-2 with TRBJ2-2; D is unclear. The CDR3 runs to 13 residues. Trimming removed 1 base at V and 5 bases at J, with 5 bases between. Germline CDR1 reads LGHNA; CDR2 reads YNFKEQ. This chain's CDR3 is CASSQGVTGELFF. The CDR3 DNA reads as TGTGCCAGCAGCCAAGGAGTGACCGGGGAGCTGTTTTTT.

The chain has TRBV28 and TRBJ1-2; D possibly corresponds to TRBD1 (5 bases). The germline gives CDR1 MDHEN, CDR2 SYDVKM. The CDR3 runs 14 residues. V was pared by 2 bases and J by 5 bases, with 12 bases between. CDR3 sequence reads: CASSLSRDSYGYTF. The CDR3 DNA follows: TGTGCCAGCAGTTTAAGCAGGGACTCTTATGGCTACACCTTC.

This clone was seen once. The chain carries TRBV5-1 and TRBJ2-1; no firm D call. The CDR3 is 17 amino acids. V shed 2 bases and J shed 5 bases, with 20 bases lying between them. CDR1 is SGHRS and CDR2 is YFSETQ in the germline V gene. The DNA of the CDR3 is TGCGCCAGCAGCTTAGGCCCCTCCGTCACTGCCGACAATGAGCAGTTCTTC. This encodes CASSLGPSVTADNEQFF.

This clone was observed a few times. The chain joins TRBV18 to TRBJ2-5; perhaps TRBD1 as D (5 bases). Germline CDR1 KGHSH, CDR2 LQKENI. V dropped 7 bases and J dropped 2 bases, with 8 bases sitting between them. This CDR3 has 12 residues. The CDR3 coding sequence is TGTGCCAGCTGGGGCCAGCAAGAGACCCAGTACTTC. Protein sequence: CASWGQQETQYF.

In nucleotides, the CDR3 is TGTGCCAGCAGCCTCGACAGCTCCTATAATTCACCCCTCCACTTT. Its protein product is CASSLDSSYNSPLHF. The rearrangement links TRBV28 to TRBJ1-6, with D perhaps TRBD1 (5 bases). The CDR3 runs 15 residues. With 6 bases removed from V and 0 bases from J, the gap between germline ends came to 9 bases. Germline-derived CDR1 and CDR2 are MDHEN and SYDVKM.

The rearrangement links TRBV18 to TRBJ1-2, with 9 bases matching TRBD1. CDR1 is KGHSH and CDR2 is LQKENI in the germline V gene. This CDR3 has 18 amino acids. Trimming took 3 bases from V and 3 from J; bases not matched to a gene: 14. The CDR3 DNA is TGTGCCAGCTCACCCAGGACAGGGGTGCCCCCTTTTGACTATGGCTACACCTTC. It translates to CASSPRTGVPPFDYGYTF.

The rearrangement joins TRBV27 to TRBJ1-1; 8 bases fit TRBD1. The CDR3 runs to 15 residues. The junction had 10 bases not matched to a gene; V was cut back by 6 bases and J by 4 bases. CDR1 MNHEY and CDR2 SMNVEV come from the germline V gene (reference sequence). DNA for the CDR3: TGTGCCAGCAGCGAAGCCGGGACAGGCGTCACTGAAGCTTTCTTT. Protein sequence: CASSEAGTGVTEAFF.

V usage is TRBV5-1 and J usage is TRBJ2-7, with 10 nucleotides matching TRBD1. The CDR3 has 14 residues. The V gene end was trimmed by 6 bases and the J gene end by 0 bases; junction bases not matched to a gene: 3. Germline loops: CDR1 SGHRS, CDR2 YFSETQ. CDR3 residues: CASTRTGGSYEQYF. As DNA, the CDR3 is TGCGCCAGCACCCGGACAGGGGGCTCCTACGAGCAGTACTTC. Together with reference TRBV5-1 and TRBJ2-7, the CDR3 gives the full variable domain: KAGVTQTPRYLIKTRGQQVTLSCSPISGHRSVSWYQQTPGQGLQFLFEYFSETQRNKGNFPGRFSGRQFSNSRSEMNVSTLELGDSALYLCASTRTGGSYEQYFGPGTRLTVT.

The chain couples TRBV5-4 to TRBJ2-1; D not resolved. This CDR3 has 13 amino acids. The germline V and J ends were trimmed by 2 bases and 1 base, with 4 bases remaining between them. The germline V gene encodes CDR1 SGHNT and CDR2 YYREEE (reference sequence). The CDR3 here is CASSLVSYNEQFF. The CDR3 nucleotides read TGTGCCAGCAGCTTAGTGTCCTACAATGAGCAGTTCTTC.

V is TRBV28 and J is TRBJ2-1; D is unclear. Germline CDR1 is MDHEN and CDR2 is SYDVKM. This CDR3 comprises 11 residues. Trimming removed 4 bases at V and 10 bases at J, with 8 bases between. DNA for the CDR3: TGTGCCAGCAGTTCCACCCGGGAGCAGTTCTTC. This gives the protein CASSSTREQFF.

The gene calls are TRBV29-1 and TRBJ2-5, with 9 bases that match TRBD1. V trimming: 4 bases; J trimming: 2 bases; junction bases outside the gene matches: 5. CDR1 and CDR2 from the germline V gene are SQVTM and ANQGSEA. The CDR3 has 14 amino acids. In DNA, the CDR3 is TGCAGCGTTGCCCCAGGGACAGGGCAAGAGACCCAGTACTTC. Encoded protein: CSVAPGTGQETQYF.

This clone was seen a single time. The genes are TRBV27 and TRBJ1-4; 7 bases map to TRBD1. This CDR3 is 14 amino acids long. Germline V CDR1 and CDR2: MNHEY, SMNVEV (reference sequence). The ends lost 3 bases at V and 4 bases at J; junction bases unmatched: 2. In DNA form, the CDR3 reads TGTGCCAGCAGTTTGACAGGGAATAATGAAAAACTGTTTTTT. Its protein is CASSLTGNNEKLFF.

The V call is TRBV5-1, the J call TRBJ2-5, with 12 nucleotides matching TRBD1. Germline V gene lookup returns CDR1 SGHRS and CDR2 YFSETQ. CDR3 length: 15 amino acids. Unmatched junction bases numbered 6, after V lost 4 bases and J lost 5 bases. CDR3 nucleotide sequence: TGCGCCAGCAGCGGGGGACAGGGGGCCGCGGAGACCCAGTACTTC. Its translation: CASSGGQGAAETQYF.

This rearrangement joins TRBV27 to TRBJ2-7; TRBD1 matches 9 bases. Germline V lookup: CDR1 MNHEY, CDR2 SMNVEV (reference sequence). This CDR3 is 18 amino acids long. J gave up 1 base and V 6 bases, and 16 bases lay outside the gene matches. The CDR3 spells CASRARTGDLSNSYEQYF. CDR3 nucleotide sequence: TGTGCCAGCAGAGCCCGGACAGGGGACTTAAGTAATTCCTACGAGCAGTACTTC.

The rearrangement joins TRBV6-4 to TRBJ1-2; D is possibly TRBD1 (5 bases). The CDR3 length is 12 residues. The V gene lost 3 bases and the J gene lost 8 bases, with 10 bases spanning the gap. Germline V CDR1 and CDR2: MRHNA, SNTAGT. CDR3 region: CASSEPGPGYTF. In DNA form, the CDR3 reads TGTGCCAGCAGTGAGCCGGGGCCAGGCTACACCTTC.

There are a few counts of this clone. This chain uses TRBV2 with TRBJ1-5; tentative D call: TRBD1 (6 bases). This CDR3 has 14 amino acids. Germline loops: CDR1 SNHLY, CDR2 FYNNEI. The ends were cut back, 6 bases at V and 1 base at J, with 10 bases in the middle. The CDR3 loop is CASSGGQSNQPQHF. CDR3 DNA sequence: TGTGCCAGCAGCGGTGGACAGAGCAATCAGCCCCAGCATTTT.

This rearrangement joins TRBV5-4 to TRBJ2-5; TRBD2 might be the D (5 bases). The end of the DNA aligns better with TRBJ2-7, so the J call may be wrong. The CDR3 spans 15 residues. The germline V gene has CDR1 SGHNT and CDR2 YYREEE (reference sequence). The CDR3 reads CASSLAGVYTYEQYF. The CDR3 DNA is TGTGCCAGCAGCCTTGCCGGGGTATACACCTACGAGCAGTACTTC.

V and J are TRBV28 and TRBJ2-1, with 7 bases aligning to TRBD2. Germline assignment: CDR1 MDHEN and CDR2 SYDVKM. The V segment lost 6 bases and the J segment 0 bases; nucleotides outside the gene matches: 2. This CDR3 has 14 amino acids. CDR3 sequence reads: CASRSGTSYNEQFF. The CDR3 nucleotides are TGTGCCAGCAGGAGCGGGACCTCCTACAATGAGCAGTTCTTC.